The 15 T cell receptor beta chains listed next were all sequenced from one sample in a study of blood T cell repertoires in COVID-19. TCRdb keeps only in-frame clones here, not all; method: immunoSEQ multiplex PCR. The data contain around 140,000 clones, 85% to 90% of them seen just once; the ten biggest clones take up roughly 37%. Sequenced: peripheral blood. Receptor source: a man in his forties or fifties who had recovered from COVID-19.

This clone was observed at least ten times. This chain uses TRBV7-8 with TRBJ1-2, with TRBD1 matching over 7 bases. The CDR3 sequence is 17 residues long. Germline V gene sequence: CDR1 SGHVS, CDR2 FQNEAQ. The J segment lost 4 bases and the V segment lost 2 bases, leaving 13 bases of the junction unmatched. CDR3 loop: CASSLSGTAGAGYGYTF. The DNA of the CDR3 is TGTGCCAGCAGCTTATCCGGGACAGCGGGAGCGGGCTATGGCTACACCTTC.

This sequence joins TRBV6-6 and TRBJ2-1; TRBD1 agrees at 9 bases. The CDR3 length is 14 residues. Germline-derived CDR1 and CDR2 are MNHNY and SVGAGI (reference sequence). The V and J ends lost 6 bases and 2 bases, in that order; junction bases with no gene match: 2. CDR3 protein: CASRDRGTYNEQFF. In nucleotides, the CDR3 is TGTGCCAGCAGGGACAGGGGTACCTACAATGAGCAGTTCTTC.

Here the CDR3 reads CASSPLQQETQYF. The CDR3 coding sequence is TGTGCCAGTAGTCCACTTCAACAAGAGACCCAGTACTTC. J is TRBJ2-5 and V is TRBV19, with D hard to call. The length of the CDR3 is 13 residues. V was clipped by 5 bases and J by 2 bases, with 9 bases between them. Germline assignment: CDR1 LNHDA and CDR2 SQIVND (reference sequence).

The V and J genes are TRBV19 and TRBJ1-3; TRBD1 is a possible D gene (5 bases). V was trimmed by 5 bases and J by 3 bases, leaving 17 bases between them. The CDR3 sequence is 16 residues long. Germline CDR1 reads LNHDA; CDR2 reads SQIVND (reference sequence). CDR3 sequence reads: CASSAPGRAFGNTIYF. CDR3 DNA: TGTGCCAGTAGTGCTCCGGGCAGGGCTTTTGGAAACACCATATATTTT.

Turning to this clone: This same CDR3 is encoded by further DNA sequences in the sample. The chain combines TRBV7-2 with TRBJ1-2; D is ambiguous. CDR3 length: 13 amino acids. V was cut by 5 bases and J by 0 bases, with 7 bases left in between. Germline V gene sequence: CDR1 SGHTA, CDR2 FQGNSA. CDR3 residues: CASSPGANYGYTF. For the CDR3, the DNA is TGTGCCAGCAGCCCCGGGGCTAACTATGGCTACACCTTC.

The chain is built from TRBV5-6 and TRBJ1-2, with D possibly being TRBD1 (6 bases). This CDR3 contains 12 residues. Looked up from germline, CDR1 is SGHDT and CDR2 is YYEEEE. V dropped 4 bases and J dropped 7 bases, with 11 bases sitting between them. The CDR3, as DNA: TGTGCCAGCAGCACCAGGGGTGGTGGCTACACCTTC. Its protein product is CASSTRGGGYTF.

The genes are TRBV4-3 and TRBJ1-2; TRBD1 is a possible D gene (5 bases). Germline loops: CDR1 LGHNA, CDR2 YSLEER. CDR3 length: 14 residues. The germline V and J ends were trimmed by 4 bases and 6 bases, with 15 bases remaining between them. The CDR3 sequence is CASSLSTEKHGYTF. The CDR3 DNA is TGCGCCAGCAGCCTTTCGACAGAGAAACATGGCTACACCTTC.

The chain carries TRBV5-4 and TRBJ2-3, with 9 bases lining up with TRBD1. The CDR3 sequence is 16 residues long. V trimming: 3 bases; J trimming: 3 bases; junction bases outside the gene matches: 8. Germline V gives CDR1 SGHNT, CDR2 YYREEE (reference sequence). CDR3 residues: CASSSPPGQGTDTQYF. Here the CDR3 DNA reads TGTGCCAGCAGCTCCCCCCCCGGACAGGGGACAGATACGCAGTATTTT.

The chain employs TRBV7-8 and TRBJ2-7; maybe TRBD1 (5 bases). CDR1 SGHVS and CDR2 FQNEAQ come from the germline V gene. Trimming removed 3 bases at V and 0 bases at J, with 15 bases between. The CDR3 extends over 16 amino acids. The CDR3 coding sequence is TGTGCCAGCAGCTTTGGTTCAGGGCTTCTCTCCTACGAGCAGTACTTC. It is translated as CASSFGSGLLSYEQYF. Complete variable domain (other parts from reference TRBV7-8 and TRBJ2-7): GAGVSQSPRYKVAKRGQDVALRCDPISGHVSLFWYQQALGQGPEFLTYFQNEAQLDKSGLPSDRFFAERPEGSVSTLKIQRTQQEDSAVYLCASSFGSGLLSYEQYFGPGTRLTVT.

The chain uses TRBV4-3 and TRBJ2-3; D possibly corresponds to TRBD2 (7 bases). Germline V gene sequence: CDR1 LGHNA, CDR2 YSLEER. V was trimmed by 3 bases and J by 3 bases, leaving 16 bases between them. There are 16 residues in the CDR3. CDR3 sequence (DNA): TGCGCCAGCAGCCAGAAGGGGGGGTTAGAGACAGATACGCAGTATTTT. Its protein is CASSQKGGLETDTQYF.

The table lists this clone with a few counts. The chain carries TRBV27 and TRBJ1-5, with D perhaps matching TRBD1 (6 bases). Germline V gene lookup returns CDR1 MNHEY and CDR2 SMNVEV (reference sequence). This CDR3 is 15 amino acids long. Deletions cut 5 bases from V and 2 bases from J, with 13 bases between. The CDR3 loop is CASSDTGWGNQPQHF. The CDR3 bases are TGTGCCAGCAGTGACACAGGGTGGGGCAATCAGCCCCAGCATTTT.

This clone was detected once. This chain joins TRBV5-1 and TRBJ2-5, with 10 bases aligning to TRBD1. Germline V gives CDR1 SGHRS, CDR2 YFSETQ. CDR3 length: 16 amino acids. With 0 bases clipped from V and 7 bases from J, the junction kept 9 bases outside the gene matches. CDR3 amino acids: CASSLGGQGSLRTQYF. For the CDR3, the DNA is TGCGCCAGCAGCTTGGGGGGACAGGGGTCTCTCAGGACCCAGTACTTC.

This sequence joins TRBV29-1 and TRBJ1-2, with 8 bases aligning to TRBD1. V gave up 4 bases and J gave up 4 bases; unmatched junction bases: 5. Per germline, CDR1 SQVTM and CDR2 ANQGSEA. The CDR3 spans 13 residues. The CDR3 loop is CSVGRTGLYGYTF. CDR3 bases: TGCAGCGTTGGACGGACAGGGCTCTATGGCTACACCTTC.

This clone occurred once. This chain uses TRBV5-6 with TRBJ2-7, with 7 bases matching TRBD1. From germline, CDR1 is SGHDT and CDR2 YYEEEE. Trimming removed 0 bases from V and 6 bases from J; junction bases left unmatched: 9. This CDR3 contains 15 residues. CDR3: CASSLVSGGWAEQYF. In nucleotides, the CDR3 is TGTGCCAGCAGCTTGGTGTCAGGGGGTTGGGCCGAGCAGTACTTC.

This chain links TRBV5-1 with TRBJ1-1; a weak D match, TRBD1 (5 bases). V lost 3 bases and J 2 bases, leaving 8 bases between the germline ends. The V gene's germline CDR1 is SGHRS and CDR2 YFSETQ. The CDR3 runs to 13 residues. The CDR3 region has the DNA TGCGCCAGCAGCTCGGGGGTAAACACTGAAGCTTTCTTT. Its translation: CASSSGVNTEAFF.